A single sample gave rise to the 24 T cell receptor beta chains below, sequenced in a study of cytotoxic CD8 clonotypes in ibrutinib-treated CLL. Method: immunoSEQ multiplex PCR; TCRdb's copy keeps in-frame clones and lacks some. The sample carries about 160,000 clones, about 80% recorded once. The material was PBMCs, obtained after 24 months of ibrutinib treatment. The receptors shown here come from a human donor with chronic lymphocytic leukemia.

The chain uses TRBV6-1 and TRBJ2-5; 7 nucleotides match TRBD2. The CDR3 loop spans 15 amino acids. Germline CDR1 and CDR2: MNHNS and SASEGT. V lost 2 bases, J lost 7 bases, and 10 bases stayed unmatched. CDR3 nucleotides: TGTGCCAGCAGTGAAATGGGGGGGAGGGGTCGGACCCAGTACTTC. Translation gives CASSEMGGRGRTQYF.

This clone was recorded only once. The chain is built from TRBV5-1 and TRBJ1-2; 9 positions agree with TRBD1. J lost 5 bases, V lost 0 bases, and 8 bases had no gene match. The length of the CDR3 is 16 residues. Looked up from germline, CDR1 is SGHRS and CDR2 is YFSETQ. The chain's CDR3 is CASSLGGQGRLYGYTF. The CDR3 DNA reads TGCGCCAGCAGCTTGGGGGGACAGGGAAGACTATATGGCTACACCTTC.

Concerning this clone itself: Other nucleotide sequences from this sample produce the same CDR3. The chain combines TRBV6-5 with TRBJ1-2, with TRBD1 identical over 8 bases. Germline values: CDR1 MNHEY, CDR2 SVGAGI. V shed 6 bases, J shed 2 bases, and the junction held 5 bases outside the gene matches. The CDR3 sequence is 14 residues long. The CDR3 sequence: CASSRGQGNYGYTF. The CDR3 coding sequence is TGTGCCAGCAGCCGCGGACAGGGAAACTATGGCTACACCTTC.

V usage is TRBV7-2 and J usage is TRBJ2-1, with D unclear. Germline-derived CDR1 and CDR2 are SGHTA and FQGNSA. The V gene lost 2 bases and the J gene lost 10 bases, with 6 bases spanning the gap. This CDR3 region has 11 residues. The CDR3 DNA is TGTGCCAGCAGCTTAATTGGAGAGCAGTTCTTC. As protein: CASSLIGEQFF.

The chain is built from TRBV5-1 and TRBJ2-5, with 12 bases fitting TRBD2. Germline assignment: CDR1 SGHRS and CDR2 YFSETQ. Trimming removed 4 bases from V and 4 bases from J; junction bases left unmatched: 5. CDR3 length: 15 amino acids. CDR3 coding DNA: TGCGCCAGCAGCACAGGGACTAGCGGGTCAGAGACCCAGTACTTC. Its translation is CASSTGTSGSETQYF.

This clone was seen a single time. V is TRBV6-5 and J is TRBJ2-3; 11 nucleotides line up with TRBD2. Germline V gives CDR1 MNHEY, CDR2 SVGAGI. The CDR3 covers 14 residues. The junction had 10 bases not matched to a gene; V was cut back by 6 bases and J by 11 bases. CDR3 sequence (DNA): TGTGCCAGCAGGACTAGCGGGGCTCACCCCTGGCAGTATTTT. This translates into CASRTSGAHPWQYF.

The chain employs TRBV18 and TRBJ2-3; tentatively, D is TRBD1 or TRBD2 (7 bases each). Germline V CDR1 and CDR2: KGHSH, LQKENI. Trimming shortened V by 3 bases and J by 6 bases, and 16 bases separated the two germline ends. CDR3 length: 15 amino acids. CDR3 sequence reads: CASSPQGGPADTQYF. In DNA form, the CDR3 reads TGTGCCAGCTCACCTCAGGGGGGGCCCGCGGATACGCAGTATTTT.

This chain links TRBV29-1 with TRBJ1-2; D call uncertain. In germline, CDR1 is SQVTM, CDR2 ANQGSEA. The ends were cut back, 6 bases at V and 5 bases at J, with 13 bases in the middle. The CDR3 runs to 12 residues. The CDR3 DNA sequence: TGCAGCGTGACCTCGGTTGAGTATGGCTACACCTTC. Its protein is CSVTSVEYGYTF.

The chain joins TRBV19 to TRBJ1-5; D gene unclear. The CDR3 extends over 15 amino acids. In germline, CDR1 is LNHDA, CDR2 SQIVND (reference sequence). Between the trimmed V and J ends, which lost 3 bases and 1 base, there was a span of 10 bases. The CDR3 coding sequence is TGTGCCAGTAGTATCCCGGGCCCCAGCAATCAGCCCCAGCATTTT. Translated, it gives CASSIPGPSNQPQHF.

This sequence joins TRBV28 and TRBJ1-3, with a possible D match to TRBD1 (5 bases). With 7 bases removed from V and 5 bases from J, the gap between germline ends came to 12 bases. Germline CDR1 is MDHEN and CDR2 is SYDVKM. The CDR3 extends over 13 amino acids. The CDR3 is CASTGYTRNTIYF. The CDR3 DNA follows: TGTGCCAGCACAGGGTACACTCGAAACACCATATATTTT.

The CDR3 sequence is CASSVGGGGQTEAFF. The CDR3 coding sequence is TGTGCCAGCAGCGTAGGGGGAGGCGGGCAAACTGAAGCTTTCTTT. The chain uses TRBV9 and TRBJ1-1; D remains unclear. The CDR3 consists of 15 residues. CDR1 is SGDLS, CDR2 YYNGEE, per germline. Trimming shortened V by 0 bases and J by 5 bases, and 14 bases separated the two germline ends. Based on the CDR3 plus reference TRBV9 and TRBJ1-1, the full variable domain is DSGVTQTPKHLITATGQRVTLRCSPRSGDLSVYWYQQSLDQGLQFLIQYYNGEERAKGNILERFSAQQFPDLHSELNLSSLELGDSALYFCASSVGGGGQTEAFFGQGTRLTVV.

This chain joins TRBV5-1 and TRBJ1-4; D is uncertain. This CDR3 spans 15 amino acids. Germline V lookup: CDR1 SGHRS, CDR2 YFSETQ. Trimming cost V 5 bases and J 4 bases, with 15 bases left between them. CDR3 coding DNA: TGCGCCAGCAGTAGTGTGGGAACCAATAATGAAAAACTGTTTTTT. This sequence encodes CASSSVGTNNEKLFF.

The rearrangement uses TRBV9 and TRBJ1-1; 9 bases agree with TRBD1. CDR1 and CDR2 from the germline V gene are SGDLS and YYNGEE. V lost 0 bases to trimming and J lost 4 bases; unmatched junction nucleotides: 1. The CDR3 runs 14 residues. The CDR3 reads CASSVGTGVTEAFF. The CDR3 bases are TGTGCCAGCAGCGTAGGGACAGGGGTCACTGAAGCTTTCTTT.

The V gene is TRBV5-4, the J gene TRBJ2-5, with 7 positions matching TRBD1. After removal of 1 base from V and 3 bases from J, the junction contained 3 bases not matched to a gene. The germline V gene has CDR1 SGHNT and CDR2 YYREEE (reference sequence). The CDR3 sequence is 14 residues long. CDR3 nucleotide sequence: TGTGCCAGCAGCTTGAAAACAGGGGAAGAGACCCAGTACTTC. Amino acids: CASSLKTGEETQYF.

On this clone itself: At one end, the junction sequence differs from germline, possibly due to a read error. The chain recombines TRBV19 with TRBJ1-2; TRBD1 might be the D (5 bases). CDR3 length equals 12 residues. CDR1 is LNHDA and CDR2 is SQIVND in the germline V gene (reference sequence). The CDR3: CASMGENFGYTF. The CDR3 DNA reads TGTGCCAGTATGGGGGAGAACTTTGGCTACACCTTC. Full variable domain (missing parts from reference TRBV19 and TRBJ1-2): DGGITQSPKYLFRKEGQNVTLSCEQNLNHDAMYWYRQDPGQGLRLIYYSQIVNDFQKGDIAEGYSVSREKKESFPLTVTSAQKNPTAFYLCASMGENFGYTFGSGTRLTVV.

The chain carries TRBV7-9 and TRBJ2-1; D is unclear. The germline V gene encodes CDR1 SEHNR and CDR2 FQNEAQ (reference sequence). V lost 8 bases and J 3 bases, leaving 8 bases between the germline ends. The CDR3 totals 12 residues. CDR3 nucleotide sequence: TGTGCCAGCGTAGTTAACTACAATGAGCAGTTCTTC. Amino acids: CASVVNYNEQFF.

This clone was counted only a few times. The chain couples TRBV30 to TRBJ1-1; D gene uncertain. Germline V gene lookup returns CDR1 GTSNPN and CDR2 SVGIG (reference sequence). Trimming shortened V by 3 bases and J by 5 bases, and 10 bases separated the two germline ends. The CDR3 sequence is 12 residues long. Here the CDR3 DNA reads TGTGCCTGGAGCGACCCGATAACTGAAGCTTTCTTT. This gives the protein CAWSDPITEAFF.

The rearrangement links TRBV4-2 to TRBJ2-1; TRBD2 matches at 11 bases. The CDR3 is made up of 17 amino acids. Germline V gene data show CDR1 as LGHNA and CDR2 as YNFKEQ. V lost 1 base to trimming and J lost 9 bases; unmatched junction nucleotides: 11. The CDR3 bases are TGTGCCAGCAGCCAAGTGACGTTAGCGGGGGGGCCGGGTGAGCAGTTCTTC. This encodes CASSQVTLAGGPGEQFF.

The chain couples TRBV6-6 to TRBJ2-2; D is unresolved. The V gene's germline CDR1 is MNHNY and CDR2 SVGAGI (reference sequence). The germline V and J ends were trimmed by 8 bases and 1 base, with 8 bases remaining between them. The CDR3 consists of 13 residues. The CDR3 here is CASLPGNTGELFF. CDR3 coding DNA: TGTGCCAGCCTCCCCGGGAACACCGGGGAGCTGTTTTTT.

V is TRBV5-6 and J is TRBJ2-2; D remains unclear. The CDR3 has 17 amino acids. Trimming removed 5 bases from V and 10 bases from J, with 27 bases in between. The germline V gene encodes CDR1 SGHDT and CDR2 YYEEEE. CDR3: CASRGTLSKGLPEELFF. The CDR3 nucleotides are TGTGCCAGCAGGGGCACCTTAAGTAAGGGCCTACCGGAGGAGCTGTTTTTT.

V gene TRBV28 combines with J gene TRBJ1-2; 10 nucleotides match TRBD1. CDR1 and CDR2 (germline): MDHEN, SYDVKM. CDR3 size: 14 residues. J lost 5 bases, V lost 5 bases, and 5 bases had no gene match. CDR3 residues: CASSLPGQGYGYTF. Written as DNA, the CDR3 is TGTGCCAGCAGTCTCCCGGGACAGGGGTATGGCTACACCTTC.

The chain couples TRBV6-5 to TRBJ2-7; D gene uncertain. The CDR3 runs 12 residues. CDR1 is MNHEY, CDR2 SVGAGI, per germline. Between the trimmed V and J ends, which lost 3 bases and 3 bases, there was a span of 6 bases. The CDR3 reads CASSYWGYEQYF. Written as DNA, the CDR3 is TGTGCCAGCAGTTATTGGGGCTACGAGCAGTACTTC.

The chain recombines TRBV9 with TRBJ2-7; 8 nucleotides line up with TRBD1. The trim removed 3 bases at V and 1 base at J, leaving 12 bases unmatched. The CDR3 is 17 amino acids. The germline gives CDR1 SGDLS, CDR2 YYNGEE. The CDR3 nucleotides read TGTGCCAGCAGCGCGGTCCTACCGGGACAGGCATCCTACGAGCAGTACTTC. It translates to CASSAVLPGQASYEQYF.

V and J are TRBV6-5 and TRBJ2-2; D may be TRBD1 (6 bases). The CDR3 is 15 amino acids. In germline, CDR1 is MNHEY, CDR2 SVGAGI. Trimming pared 0 bases from V and 3 bases from J, leaving 8 bases between. The CDR3 loop reads CASSYSRQDTGELFF. Here the CDR3 DNA reads TGTGCCAGCAGTTACTCAAGACAGGACACCGGGGAGCTGTTTTTT.